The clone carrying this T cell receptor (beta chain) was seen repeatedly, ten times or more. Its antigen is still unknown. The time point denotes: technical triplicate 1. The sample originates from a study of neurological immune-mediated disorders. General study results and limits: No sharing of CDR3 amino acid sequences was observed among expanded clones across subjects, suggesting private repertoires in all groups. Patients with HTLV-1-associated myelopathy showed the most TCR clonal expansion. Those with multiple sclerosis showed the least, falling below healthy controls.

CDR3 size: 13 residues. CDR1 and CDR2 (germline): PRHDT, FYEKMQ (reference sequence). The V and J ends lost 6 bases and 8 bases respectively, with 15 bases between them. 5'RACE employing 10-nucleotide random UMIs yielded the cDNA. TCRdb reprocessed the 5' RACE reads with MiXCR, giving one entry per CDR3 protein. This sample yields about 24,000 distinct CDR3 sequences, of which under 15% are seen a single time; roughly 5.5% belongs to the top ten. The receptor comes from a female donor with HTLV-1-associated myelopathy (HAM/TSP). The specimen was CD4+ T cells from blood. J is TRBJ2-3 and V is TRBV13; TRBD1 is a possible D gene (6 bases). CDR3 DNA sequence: TGTGCCAGCAGACCCCAGGCACAGGGTACGCAGTATTTT. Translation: CASRPQAQGTQYF.